This record covers a single TCR beta chain. What it recognizes is unknown. The CDR3 length is 20 residues. Specified time point: sample taken at primary tumor resection. Whole RNA came from tumor, nontumor lung or frozen PBMC and was sequenced without being sorted. The sample belongs to a study of spatial heterogeneity in lung cancer. Overall study: TCR and UMI combinations that were unique each appeared, on average, more than ten times in raw reads.

In the library, each TCR cDNA molecule bore its own unique molecular identifier. Each CDR3 protein is one row after TCRdb ran MiXCR on the 5' RACE reads. The sample holds 20,000 to 25,000 distinct CDR3 sequences, around 4.3% seen once. Study results and limitations: Blood showed ubiquitous tumor TCRs more often at resection than at routine follow-up.

The TCR sequence derives from a male donor with early-stage non-small cell lung cancer. J is TRBJ2-7 and V is TRBV21-1; the table's D call TRBD1 went unverified against the DNA. TRBV21-1 is termed a pseudogene. Specimen: PBMCs, collected at surgery. CDR3 amino acids: CASSNNQLGGFAVGPYEQYF. CDR3 coding DNA: TGTGCCAGCAGCAATAATCAATTAGGGGGATTCGCAGTGGGTCCCTACGAGCAGTACTTC.